This T cell receptor beta chain was obtained from a study of long-term antiretroviral therapy in people with HIV. V was cut by 1 base and J by 6 bases, with 7 bases left in between. Germline assignment: CDR1 SSHAT and CDR2 FNYEAQ (reference sequence). The length of the CDR3 is 13 residues. They ran version v3.0 of the immunoSEQ assay at survey level. Clones were sequenced by immunoSEQ multiplex PCR, and TCRdb holds only the in-frame ones, with some missing. The table lists about 30,000 clones, about 88% of them singletons. A word on this clone: Its antigen is unknown.

Findings and caveats of the study: Controls had broader CDR3 length ranges than HIV repertoires did. Clonotypes expanded prior to ART showed repertoire dominance at all sampled time points. Increased diversity was seen after ART, yet it remained lower than in transplant donor controls.

A minimum of one pre-ART and two post-ART PBMC samples existed for each donor. The receptor was isolated from a man aged 45 to 65 with HIV. V usage is TRBV7-7 and J usage is TRBJ2-1; D unresolved. The sample here was unsorted PBMCs, taken around 5 years before starting antiretroviral therapy. The CDR3 here is CASSLGPSNEQFF. CDR3 bases: TGTGCCAGCAGCTTAGGTCCTTCCAATGAGCAGTTCTTC.